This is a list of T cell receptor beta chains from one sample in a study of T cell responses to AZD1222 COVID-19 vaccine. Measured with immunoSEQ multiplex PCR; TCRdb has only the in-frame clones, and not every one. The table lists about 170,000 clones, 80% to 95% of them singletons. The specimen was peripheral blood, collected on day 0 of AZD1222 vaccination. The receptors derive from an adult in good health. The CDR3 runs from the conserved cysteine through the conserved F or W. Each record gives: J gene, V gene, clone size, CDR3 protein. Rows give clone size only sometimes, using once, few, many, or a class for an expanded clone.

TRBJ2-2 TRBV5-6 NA CASSFSGLLTGELFF
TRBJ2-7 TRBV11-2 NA CASRGWKGGSYEQYF
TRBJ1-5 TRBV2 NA CASSLSQPQHF
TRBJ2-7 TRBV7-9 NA CASRAGTSYEQYF
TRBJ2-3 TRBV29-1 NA CSVESLADYTDTQYF
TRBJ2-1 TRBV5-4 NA CASSLELAGGGDNEQFF
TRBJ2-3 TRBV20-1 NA CSARVVGTQYF
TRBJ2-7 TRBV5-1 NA CASSLVGGYEQYF
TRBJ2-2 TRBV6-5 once CASSQNAPQLFF
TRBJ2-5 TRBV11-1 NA CASATGLRETQYF
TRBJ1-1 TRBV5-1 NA CASSLTGYTEAFF
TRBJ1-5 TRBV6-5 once CATSDMGGNQPQHF
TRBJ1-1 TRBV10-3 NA CAISERGMNTEAFF
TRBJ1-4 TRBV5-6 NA CASSPTGQPNEKLFF
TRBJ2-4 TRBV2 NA CASSIGGTDFGHAKNIQYF
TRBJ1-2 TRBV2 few CASSLTGVDYGYTF
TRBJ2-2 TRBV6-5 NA CASSYSWGALPGELFF
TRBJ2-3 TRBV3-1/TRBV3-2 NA CASNPRDPDTQYF
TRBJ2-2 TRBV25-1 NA CASSESGAGGKTGELFF
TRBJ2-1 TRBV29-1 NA CSVVKRERNEQFF
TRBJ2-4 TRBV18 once CASSPQSGGTGKNIQYF
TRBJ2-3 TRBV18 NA CASSPGTARTDTQYF
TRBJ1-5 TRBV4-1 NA CASSHDPGQGAENFMNQPQHF
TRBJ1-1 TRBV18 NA CASSPSNRVMNTEAFF
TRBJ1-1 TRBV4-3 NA CASSQQGRSTEAFF
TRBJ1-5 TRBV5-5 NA CASSRQGSSQPQHF
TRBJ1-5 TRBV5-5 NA CASSSTGVGQPQHF
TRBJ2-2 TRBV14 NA CASSQDYRRTGELFF
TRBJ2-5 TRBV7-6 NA CASSAGSWRGTGETQYF
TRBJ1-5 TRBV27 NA CASSPGGHRQPQHF
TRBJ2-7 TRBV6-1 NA CASSEWGADTYEQYF
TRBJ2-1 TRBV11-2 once CASAPGPGLANNEQFF
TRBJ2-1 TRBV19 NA CASSIAWTSGWNEQFF
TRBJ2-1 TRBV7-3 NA CASSYLNEQFF
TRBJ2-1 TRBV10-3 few CAISFPRAGVGRGVTYNEQFF
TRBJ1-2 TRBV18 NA CASSPGGVSAYGYTF
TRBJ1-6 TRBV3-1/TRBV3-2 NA CASSQEGTAYNSPLHF
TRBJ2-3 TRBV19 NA CASSGKDRGLADTQYF
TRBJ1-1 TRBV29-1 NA CSVEPGQINTEAFF
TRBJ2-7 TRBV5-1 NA CASSLQGFTYEQYF
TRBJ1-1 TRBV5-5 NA CASSWDTFGDTEAFF
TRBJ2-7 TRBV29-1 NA CSVGRDRNLGAYEQYF
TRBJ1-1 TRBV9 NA CASSVTGADTEAFF
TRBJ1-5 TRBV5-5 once CASSPVVNSNQPQHF
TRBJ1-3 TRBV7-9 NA CASSPSGNTIYF
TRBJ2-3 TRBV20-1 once CSASRGGTDTQYF
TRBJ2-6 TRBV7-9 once CASSLDASGANVLTF
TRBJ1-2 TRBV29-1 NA CSVLPSGQTTRYGYTF
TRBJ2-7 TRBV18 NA CASSNRVSYEQYF
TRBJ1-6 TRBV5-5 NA CASSLGRTGSSYNSPLHF
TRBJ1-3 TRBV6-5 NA CASSGQPSGNTIYF
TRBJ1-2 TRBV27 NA CASSLWGGQGYTF
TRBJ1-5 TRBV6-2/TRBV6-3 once CASSPTGRNQPQHF
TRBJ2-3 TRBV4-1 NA CASSQGQVSTDTQYF
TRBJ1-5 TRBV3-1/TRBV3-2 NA CASSQGGSNQPQHF
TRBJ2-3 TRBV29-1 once CSVEDFGDFPSTDTQYF